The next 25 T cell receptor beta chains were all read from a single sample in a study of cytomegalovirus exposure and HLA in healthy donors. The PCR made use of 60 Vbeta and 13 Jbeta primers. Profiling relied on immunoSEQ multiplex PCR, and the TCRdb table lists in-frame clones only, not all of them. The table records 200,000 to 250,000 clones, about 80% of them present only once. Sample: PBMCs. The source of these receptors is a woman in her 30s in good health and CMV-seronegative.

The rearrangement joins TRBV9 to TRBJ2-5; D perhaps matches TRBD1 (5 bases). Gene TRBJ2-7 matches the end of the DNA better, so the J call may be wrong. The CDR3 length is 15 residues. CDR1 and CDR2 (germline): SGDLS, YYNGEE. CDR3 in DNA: TGTGCCAGCAGCCCACAGAGGCAGGGTCCCTACGAGCAGTACTTC. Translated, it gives CASSPQRQGPYEQYF.

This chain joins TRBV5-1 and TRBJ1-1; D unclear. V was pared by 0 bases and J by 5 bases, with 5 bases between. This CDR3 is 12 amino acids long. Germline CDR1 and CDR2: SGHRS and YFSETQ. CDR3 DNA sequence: TGCGCCAGCAGCTTGGATTCAACTGAAGCTTTCTTT. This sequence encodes CASSLDSTEAFF.

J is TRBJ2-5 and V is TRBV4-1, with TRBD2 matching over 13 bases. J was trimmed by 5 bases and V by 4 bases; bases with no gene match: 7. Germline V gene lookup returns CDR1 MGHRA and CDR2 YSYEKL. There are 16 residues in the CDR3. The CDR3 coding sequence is TGCGCCAGCAGCCGGACTAGCGGGAGCAGCTGGGAGACCCAGTACTTC. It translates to CASSRTSGSSWETQYF.

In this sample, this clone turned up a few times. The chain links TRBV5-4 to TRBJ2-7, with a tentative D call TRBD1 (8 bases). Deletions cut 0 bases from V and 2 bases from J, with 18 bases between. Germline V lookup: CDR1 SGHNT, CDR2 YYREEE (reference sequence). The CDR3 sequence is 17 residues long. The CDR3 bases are TGTGCCAGCAGCTTGGAAACAGGGGGGGCTATCCCCTACGAGCAGTACTTC. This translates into CASSLETGGAIPYEQYF.

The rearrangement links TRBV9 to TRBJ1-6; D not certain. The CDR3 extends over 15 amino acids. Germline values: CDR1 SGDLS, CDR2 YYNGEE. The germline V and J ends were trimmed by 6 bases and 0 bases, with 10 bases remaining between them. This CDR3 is CASNRGSSYNSPLHF. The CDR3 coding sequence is TGTGCCAGCAACCGCGGGAGCTCCTATAATTCACCCCTCCACTTT.

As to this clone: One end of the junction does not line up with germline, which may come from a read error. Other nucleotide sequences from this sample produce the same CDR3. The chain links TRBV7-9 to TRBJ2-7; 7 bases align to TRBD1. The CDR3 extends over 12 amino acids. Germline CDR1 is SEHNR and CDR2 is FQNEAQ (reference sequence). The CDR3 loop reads CSSSRDSYEQYF. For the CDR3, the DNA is TGTTCCAGCAGCCGGGACAGCTACGAGCAGTACTTC.

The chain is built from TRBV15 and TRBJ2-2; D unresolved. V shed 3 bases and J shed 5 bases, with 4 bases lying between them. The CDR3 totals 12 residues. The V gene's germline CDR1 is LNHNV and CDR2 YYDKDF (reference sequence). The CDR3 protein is CATSSLTGELFF. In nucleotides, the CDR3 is TGTGCCACCAGCAGCCTAACCGGGGAGCTGTTTTTT.

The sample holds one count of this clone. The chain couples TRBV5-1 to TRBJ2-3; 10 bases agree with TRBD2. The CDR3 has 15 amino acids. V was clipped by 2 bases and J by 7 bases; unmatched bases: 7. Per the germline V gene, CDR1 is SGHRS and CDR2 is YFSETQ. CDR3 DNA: TGCGCCAGCAGCTTTACCGGGACTAGCGATTATACGCAGTATTTT. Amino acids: CASSFTGTSDYTQYF.

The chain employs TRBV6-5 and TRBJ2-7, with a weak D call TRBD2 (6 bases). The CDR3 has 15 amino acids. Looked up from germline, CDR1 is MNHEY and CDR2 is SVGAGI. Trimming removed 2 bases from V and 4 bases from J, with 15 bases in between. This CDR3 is CASSYPGVDSYEQYF. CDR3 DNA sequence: TGTGCCAGCAGTTACCCGGGGGTGGATTCTTACGAGCAGTACTTC.

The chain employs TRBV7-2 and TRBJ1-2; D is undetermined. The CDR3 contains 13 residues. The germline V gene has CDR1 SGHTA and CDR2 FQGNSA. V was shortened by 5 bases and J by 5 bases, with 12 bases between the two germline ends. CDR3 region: CASSQDRLYGYTF. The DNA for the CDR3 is TGTGCCAGCAGCCAGGATCGCCTTTATGGCTACACCTTC.

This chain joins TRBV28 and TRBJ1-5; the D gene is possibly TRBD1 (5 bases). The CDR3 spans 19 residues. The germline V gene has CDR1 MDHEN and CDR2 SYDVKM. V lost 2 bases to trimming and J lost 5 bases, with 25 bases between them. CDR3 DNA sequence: TGTGCCAGCAGTTTACCTCATCCCTCAACAGGTACTTCGGATCAGCCCCAGCATTTT. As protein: CASSLPHPSTGTSDQPQHF.

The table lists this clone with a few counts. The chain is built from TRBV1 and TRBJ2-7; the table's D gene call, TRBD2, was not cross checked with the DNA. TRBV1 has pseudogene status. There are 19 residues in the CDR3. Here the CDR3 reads CTSSHPYRLADTAAYEQYF. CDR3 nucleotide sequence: TGCACCAGCAGCCATCCCTACCGACTAGCGGACACGGCGGCCTACGAGCAGTACTTC.

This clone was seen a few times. Written as DNA, the CDR3 is TGTGCCAGCAGTGTGGATAGGGGCTATGGCTACACCTTC. This gives the protein CASSVDRGYGYTF. V gene TRBV28 combines with J gene TRBJ1-2; D is possibly TRBD1 (5 bases). V was shortened by 5 bases and J by 4 bases, with 11 bases between the two germline ends. Germline CDR1 is MDHEN and CDR2 is SYDVKM. The CDR3 is 13 residues long.

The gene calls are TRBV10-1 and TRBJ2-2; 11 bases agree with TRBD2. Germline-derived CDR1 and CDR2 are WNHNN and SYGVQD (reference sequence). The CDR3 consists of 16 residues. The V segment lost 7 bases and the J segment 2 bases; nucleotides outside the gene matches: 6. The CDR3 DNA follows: TGCGCCAGCATTCCTAGCGGGGGGACTAACACCGGGGAGCTGTTTTTT. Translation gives CASIPSGGTNTGELFF.

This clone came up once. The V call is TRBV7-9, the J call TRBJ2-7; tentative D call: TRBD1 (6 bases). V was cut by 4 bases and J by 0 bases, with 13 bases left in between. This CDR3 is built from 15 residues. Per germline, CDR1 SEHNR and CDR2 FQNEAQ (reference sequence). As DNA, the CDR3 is TGTGCCAGCAGCTCACGACAGGAGCACTCCTACGAGCAGTACTTC. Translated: CASSSRQEHSYEQYF.

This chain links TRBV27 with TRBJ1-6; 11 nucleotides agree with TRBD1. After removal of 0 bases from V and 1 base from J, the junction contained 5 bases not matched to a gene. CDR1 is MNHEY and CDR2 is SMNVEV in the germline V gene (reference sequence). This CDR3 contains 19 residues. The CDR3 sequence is CASSLSGQGDWSYNSPLHF. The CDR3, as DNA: TGTGCCAGCAGTTTATCGGGACAGGGGGACTGGTCCTATAATTCACCCCTCCACTTT.

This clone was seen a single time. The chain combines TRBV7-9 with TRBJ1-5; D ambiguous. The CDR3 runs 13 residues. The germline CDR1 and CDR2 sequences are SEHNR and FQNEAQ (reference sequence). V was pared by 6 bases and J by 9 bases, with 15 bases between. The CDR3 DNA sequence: TGTGCCAGCAGTTCGGAAGCGGCTCGGCCCCAGCATTTT. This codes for CASSSEAARPQHF.

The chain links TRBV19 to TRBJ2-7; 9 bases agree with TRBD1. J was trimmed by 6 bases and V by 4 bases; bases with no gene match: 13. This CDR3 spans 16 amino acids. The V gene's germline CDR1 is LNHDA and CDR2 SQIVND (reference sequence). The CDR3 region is CASSTRLGQGIREQYF. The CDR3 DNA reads TGTGCCAGTAGTACCCGCTTGGGACAGGGCATCCGCGAGCAGTACTTC.

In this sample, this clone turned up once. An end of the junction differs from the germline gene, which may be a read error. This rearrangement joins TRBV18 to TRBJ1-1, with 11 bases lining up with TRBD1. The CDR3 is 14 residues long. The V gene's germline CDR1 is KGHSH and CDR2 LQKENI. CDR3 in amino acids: CASSRLDRGQGRVF. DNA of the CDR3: TGTGCCAGCTCACGCTTGGACAGGGGGCAGGGCCGGGTCTTT.

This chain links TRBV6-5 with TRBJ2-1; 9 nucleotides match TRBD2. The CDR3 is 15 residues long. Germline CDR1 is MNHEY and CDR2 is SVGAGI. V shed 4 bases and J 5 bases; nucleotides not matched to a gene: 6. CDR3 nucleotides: TGTGCCAGCAGTTTTAGCGGGAGAGGGCACAATGAGCAGTTCTTC. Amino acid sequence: CASSFSGRGHNEQFF.

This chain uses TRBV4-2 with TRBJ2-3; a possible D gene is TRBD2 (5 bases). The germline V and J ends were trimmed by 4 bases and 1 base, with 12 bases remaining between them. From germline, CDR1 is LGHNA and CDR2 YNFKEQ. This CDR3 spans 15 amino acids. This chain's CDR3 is CASSPRGPGTDTQYF. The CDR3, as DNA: TGTGCCAGCAGCCCCCGAGGGCCGGGCACAGATACGCAGTATTTT.

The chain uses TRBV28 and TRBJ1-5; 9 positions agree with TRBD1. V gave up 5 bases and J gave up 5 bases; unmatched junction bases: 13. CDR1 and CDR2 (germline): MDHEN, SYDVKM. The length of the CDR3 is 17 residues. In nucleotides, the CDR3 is TGTGCCAGCAGTCTGGGGGGACAGGGTGTGTGGCATCAGCCCCAGCATTTT. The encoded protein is CASSLGGQGVWHQPQHF.

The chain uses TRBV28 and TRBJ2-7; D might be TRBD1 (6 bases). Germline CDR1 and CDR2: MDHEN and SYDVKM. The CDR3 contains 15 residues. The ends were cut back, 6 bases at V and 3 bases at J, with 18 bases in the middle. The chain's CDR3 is CASRLTGAESYEQYF. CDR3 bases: TGTGCCAGCAGACTGACAGGAGCCGAGAGCTACGAGCAGTACTTC.

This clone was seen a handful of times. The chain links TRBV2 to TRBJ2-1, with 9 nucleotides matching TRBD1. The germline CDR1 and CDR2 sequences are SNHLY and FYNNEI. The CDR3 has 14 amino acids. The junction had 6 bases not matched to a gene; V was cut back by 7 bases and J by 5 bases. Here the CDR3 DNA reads TGTGCCAGCACCCCGGGACAGGGAAACAATGAGCAGTTCTTC. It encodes CASTPGQGNNEQFF.

Here the CDR3 reads CASSLLTGDEQFF. The CDR3 nucleotides are TGCGCCAGCAGCTTGCTGACGGGGGATGAGCAGTTCTTC. This chain uses TRBV5-1 with TRBJ2-1; a weak D match, TRBD2 (6 bases). CDR1 is SGHRS and CDR2 is YFSETQ in the germline V gene. Trimming took 1 base from V and 8 from J, leaving 10 bases between them. This CDR3 contains 13 residues.